This entry describes one T cell receptor (beta chain). Its cognate antigen is unknown. This specimen comes from a study of cytomegalovirus exposure and HLA in healthy donors. Primers for the PCR totalled 60 Vbeta and 13 Jbeta. Original processing notes: A later analysis counted 80 million or so unique TCR beta chains, about 10 million shared. Generated by immunoSEQ multiplex PCR, the TCRdb table keeps only in-frame clones and is missing some. V and J calls and clone size are those listed in that table; D and trimming were worked out from the DNA. Among about 140,000 clones, 82% were seen once, and the ten largest hold roughly 3.4%. There are 15 residues in the CDR3. Germline V lookup: CDR1 WNHNN, CDR2 SYGVQD (reference sequence). With 3 bases clipped from V and 5 bases from J, the junction kept 8 bases outside the gene matches. Study results and limitations: Both high specificity and high sensitivity reportedly marked the classifier's diagnosis of cytomegalovirus status.

This clonotype was obtained from a man in his late teens or twenties in good health and CMV-seropositive. The material sequenced was PBMCs. V and J are TRBV10-1 and TRBJ2-3; TRBD2 aligns across 7 bases. CDR3 sequence: CASSERGSNRDTQYF. The CDR3 DNA follows: TGCGCCAGCAGTGAACGCGGGAGCAACCGAGATACGCAGTATTTT.